These 10 T cell receptor beta chains were all obtained from the same sample, sequenced in a study of tumor-infiltrating lymphocytes in primary liver carcinoma. Synthesis of TCR beta cDNA was carried out from 500 ng total RNA with a constant-region primer. Employing slightly modified ARM-PCR, three nested multiplex PCR rounds were run, and these gave rise to the TCR beta libraries. Forward primers for TRBV1-TRBV30 and a C-beta reverse primer served the first two PCR rounds, at about 10 cycles each. MiXCR, applied by TCRdb to the multiplex PCR reads, yields one record per CDR3 protein. The data show roughly 22,000 distinct CDR3 sequences, over 75% seen once. Co-extracting RNA and DNA was done with 20-30 mg of unsorted bulk tissue as input. Input material: liver tumor tissue from sampling region 2. Subset described: tumor region T2, inferior pole. The receptors were sampled from a woman aged 25 to 39 with primary liver carcinoma and hepatitis B virus infection.

A note on this clonotype: The CDR3 does not close with the conserved phenylalanine or tryptophan, likely indicating a read error. Because the CDR3's place on the DNA is in doubt, the DNA is left out and the CDR3 is given as listed by TCRdb. The chain combines TRBV11-2 with TRBJ2-3; the D call of TRBD1 is as the table states it, not checked on the DNA. Germline loops: CDR1 SGHAT, CDR2 FQNNGV. The length of the CDR3 is 16 amino acids, counting both ends. The CDR3: CASSRRGGLCTDTQNS.

The table lists this clonotype with a count of one. At one boundary the junction diverges from the germline segment, which might be a read error. The CDR3, as DNA: TGCGCCAACTGCGCTGAGTTGGAGATCTATGACTACACCTTC. This translates into CANCAELEIYDYTF. The gene calls are TRBV4-3 and TRBJ1-2; D call uncertain. The CDR3 runs 14 residues. Germline CDR1 LGHNA, CDR2 YSLEER.

Comments on this clonotype: At one end the junction does not follow the germline gene, possibly because of a read error. This rearrangement joins TRBV11-2 to TRBJ2-1, with unresolved D. CDR1 and CDR2 from the germline V gene are SGHAT and FQNNGV. This CDR3 comprises 13 residues. The CDR3: CASNLEVGTEQFF. The CDR3 DNA is TGTGCCAGCAACTTAGAGGTGGGAACTGAGCAGTTCTTC.

Turning to this clonotype: A much larger clone lies a single base off, so this may be a read error. The V gene is TRBV29-1, the J gene TRBJ1-1; D may be TRBD1 (5 bases). There are 14 residues in the CDR3. The V gene's germline CDR1 is SQVTM and CDR2 ANQGSEA. Written as DNA, the CDR3 is TGCGGCGTTGGAGCTTTGGGCCAAAGGGGTGAAGCTATCTTT. It specifies CGVGALGQRGEAIF.

Concerning this clonotype itself: Mismatch with germline at one junction end may stem from a read error. The gene calls are TRBV28 and TRBJ1-5; no definite D call. There are 13 residues in the CDR3. The germline CDR1 and CDR2 sequences are MDHEN and SYDVKM. The CDR3 DNA reads as TGTGCAAGCAGTTTCGTAGAGGGTCAGGCCCAGCATTTT. Residues: CASSFVEGQAQHF.

To note about this clonotype: The junction shows a germline mismatch at one end, possibly a read error. CDR3 in amino acids: CASSIYPWNEETQYF. The CDR3, as DNA: TGTGCCAGCAGCATCTACCCCTGGAACGAAGAGACCCAGTATTTC. The chain employs TRBV12-3 or TRBV12-4 and TRBJ2-5; D uncertain. The CDR3 is 15 residues long.

Notes on this clonotype: The junction does not match germline at one end; this may be a read error. This rearrangement joins TRBV6-1 to TRBJ2-1, with TRBD2 identical over 7 bases. Germline assignment: CDR1 MNHNS and CDR2 SASEGT. This CDR3 has 15 residues. The DNA for the CDR3 is TGTGCCACCAGTGAATTTGGCGGGGGTGAACGGGAGAAGTTCTTC. Its protein is CATSEFGGGEREKFF.

This chain uses TRBV7-3 with TRBJ2-1; TRBD1 matches at 11 bases. This CDR3 has 14 amino acids. Per germline, CDR1 SGHTA and CDR2 FQGTGA. Here the CDR3 DNA reads TGTGTCACCAGCCCGTGGGACAGGGGGAATGAGCAGTTCTTC. This translates into CVTSPWDRGNEQFF.

The rearrangement uses TRBV7-9 and TRBJ2-3; D possibly uses TRBD1 or TRBD2 (5 bases each). CDR1 is SEHNR, CDR2 FQNEAQ, per germline (reference sequence). V lost 7 bases and J lost 4, with 15 bases in between. This CDR3 comprises 14 residues. CDR3 coding DNA: TGTGCCAGCAACGCCGACGGGGACGCAGATACGCAGTATTTT. Its translation: CASNADGDADTQYF.

This rearrangement joins TRBV28 to TRBJ1-5; no firm D call. Germline V gives CDR1 MDHEN, CDR2 SYDVKM. The CDR3 loop spans 17 amino acids. The V end was cut by 5 bases, the J end by 3 bases, with 20 bases between. Here the CDR3 reads CASSPFTRGRSNQPQHF. CDR3 coding DNA: TGTGCCAGCAGTCCGTTCACTAGAGGACGCTCCAATCAGCCCCAGCATTTT.